The 11 T cell receptor beta chains below come from one sample, sequenced in a study of blood T cell repertoires in COVID-19. Method: immunoSEQ multiplex PCR; TCRdb's copy keeps in-frame clones and lacks some. The table lists roughly 18,000 clones, around 83% of them singletons. Sequencing was performed on peripheral blood. The receptor set was obtained from a man aged 65-85 years with acute or convalescent COVID-19.

The V and J genes are TRBV27 and TRBJ1-3, with 9 bases that match TRBD1. Trimming cost V 6 bases and J 0 bases; bases outside gene matches: 9. The CDR3 length is 17 residues. Germline V gene sequence: CDR1 MNHEY, CDR2 SMNVEV (reference sequence). CDR3 sequence reads: CASSPGQGHPSGNTIYF. The DNA for the CDR3 is TGTGCCAGCAGCCCGGGACAGGGCCACCCCTCTGGAAACACCATATATTTT.

The chain carries TRBV18 and TRBJ2-2, with TRBD1 identical over 7 bases. The CDR3 has 14 amino acids. CDR1 and CDR2 (germline): KGHSH, LQKENI. Losses at the gene ends were 6 bases for V and 3 bases for J; bases not matched to a gene: 4. The CDR3 nucleotides are TGTGCCAGCTCGGGCGACAGGGACACCGGGGAGCTGTTTTTT. It specifies CASSGDRDTGELFF. The whole variable domain, remainder taken from reference TRBV18 and TRBJ2-2, is NAGVMQNPRHLVRRRGQEARLRCSPMKGHSHVYWYRQLPEEGLKFMVYLQKENIIDESGMPKERFSAEFPKEGPSILRIQQVVRGDSAAYFCASSGDRDTGELFFGEGSRLTVL.

The chain employs TRBV27 and TRBJ2-5, with unresolved D. The CDR3 is made up of 14 amino acids. V was trimmed by 2 bases and J by 1 base, leaving 8 bases between them. Germline values: CDR1 MNHEY, CDR2 SMNVEV (reference sequence). This chain's CDR3 is CASSLSQPQETQYF. Written as DNA, the CDR3 is TGTGCCAGCAGTTTAAGCCAACCCCAAGAGACCCAGTACTTC.

J is TRBJ2-2 and V is TRBV2; perhaps TRBD1 as D (5 bases). The CDR3 runs 15 residues. The germline CDR1 and CDR2 sequences are SNHLY and FYNNEI. V dropped 7 bases and J dropped 4 bases, with 16 bases sitting between them. The CDR3 here is CASTSMTAGTGELFF. Written as DNA, the CDR3 is TGTGCCAGCACCTCAATGACAGCCGGCACCGGGGAGCTGTTTTTT.

The gene calls are TRBV7-9 and TRBJ1-6; D not resolved. The germline V and J ends were trimmed by 5 bases and 0 bases, with 8 bases remaining between them. The CDR3 length is 15 residues. Germline lookup yields CDR1 SEHNR and CDR2 FQNEAQ (reference sequence). The CDR3 sequence: CASSLLYSYNSPLHF. The DNA for the CDR3 is TGTGCCAGCAGCCTCCTCTACTCCTATAATTCACCCCTCCACTTT.

The V call is TRBV5-5, the J call TRBJ2-3, with D maybe TRBD1 (6 bases). Trimming pared 2 bases from V and 1 base from J, leaving 8 bases between. The CDR3 runs 14 residues. CDR1 SGHKS and CDR2 YYEKEE come from the germline V gene (reference sequence). The CDR3 loop reads CASSLRQGTDTQYF. The DNA for the CDR3 is TGTGCCAGCAGCTTAAGACAGGGCACAGATACGCAGTATTTT. Filled out from reference TRBV5-5 and TRBJ2-3, the complete variable domain reads DAGVTQSPTHLIKTRGQQVTLRCSPISGHKSVSWYQQVLGQGPQFIFQYYEKEERGRGNFPDRFSARQFPNYSSELNVNALLLGDSALYLCASSLRQGTDTQYFGPGTRLTVL.

In its sample, this clone was seen a few times. The chain links TRBV11-2 to TRBJ1-4; 7 bases agree with TRBD1. J gave up 4 bases and V 1 base, and 3 bases lay outside the gene matches. In germline, CDR1 is SGHAT, CDR2 FQNNGV. The CDR3 extends over 15 amino acids. The CDR3 protein is CASSLGTGVNEKLFF. CDR3 coding DNA: TGTGCCAGCAGCTTAGGGACAGGAGTTAATGAAAAACTGTTTTTT.

The rearrangement links TRBV21-1 to TRBJ1-1. TRBV21-1 is shown as a pseudogene. The CDR3 consists of 14 residues. The CDR3 bases are TGTGCCAGCAGCCGAATCATGGCGGGATCTGAAGCTTTCTTT. Its protein is CASSRIMAGSEAFF.

The chain has TRBV20-1 and TRBJ2-7; 8 nucleotides match TRBD2. The CDR3 covers 14 residues. V lost 3 bases and J lost 4; bases outside the gene matches: 8. CDR1 and CDR2 (germline): DFQATT, SNEGSKA (reference sequence). CDR3 amino acids: CSASRPGLGYEQYF. The CDR3, as DNA: TGCAGTGCTAGTAGACCGGGACTAGGGTACGAGCAGTACTTC.

The chain couples TRBV4-1 to TRBJ2-2; D gene unclear. This CDR3 region has 14 residues. Germline loops: CDR1 MGHRA, CDR2 YSYEKL. Trimming took 1 base from V and 6 from J, leaving 9 bases between them. DNA of the CDR3: TGCGCCAGCAGCCAAGTGGGCGTCGCCGGGGAGCTGTTTTTT. Protein: CASSQVGVAGELFF.

The J gene is TRBJ2-1, the V gene TRBV28; TRBD2 aligns across 11 bases. The CDR3 extends over 15 amino acids. V dropped 6 bases and J dropped 6; count of bases not matched to a gene: 7. CDR1 and CDR2 (germline): MDHEN, SYDVKM. The CDR3 reads CASRPGLAGVNEQFF. Written as DNA, the CDR3 is TGTGCCAGCAGACCAGGACTAGCGGGTGTCAATGAGCAGTTCTTC.